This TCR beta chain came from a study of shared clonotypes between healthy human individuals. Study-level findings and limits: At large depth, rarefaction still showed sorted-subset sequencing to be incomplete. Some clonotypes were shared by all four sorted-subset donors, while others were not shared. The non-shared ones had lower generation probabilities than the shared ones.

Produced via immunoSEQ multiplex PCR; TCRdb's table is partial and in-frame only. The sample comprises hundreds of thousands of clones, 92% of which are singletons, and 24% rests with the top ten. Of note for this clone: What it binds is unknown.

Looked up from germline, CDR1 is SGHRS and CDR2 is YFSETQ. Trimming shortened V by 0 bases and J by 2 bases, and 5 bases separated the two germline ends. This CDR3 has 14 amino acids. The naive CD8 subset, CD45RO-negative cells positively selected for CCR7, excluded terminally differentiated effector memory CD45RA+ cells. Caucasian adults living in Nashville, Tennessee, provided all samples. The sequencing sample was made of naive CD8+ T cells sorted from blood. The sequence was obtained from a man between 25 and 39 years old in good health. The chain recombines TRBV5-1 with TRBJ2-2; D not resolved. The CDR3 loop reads CASSLEENTGELFF. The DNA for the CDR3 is TGCGCCAGCAGCTTGGAGGAAAACACCGGGGAGCTGTTTTTT.